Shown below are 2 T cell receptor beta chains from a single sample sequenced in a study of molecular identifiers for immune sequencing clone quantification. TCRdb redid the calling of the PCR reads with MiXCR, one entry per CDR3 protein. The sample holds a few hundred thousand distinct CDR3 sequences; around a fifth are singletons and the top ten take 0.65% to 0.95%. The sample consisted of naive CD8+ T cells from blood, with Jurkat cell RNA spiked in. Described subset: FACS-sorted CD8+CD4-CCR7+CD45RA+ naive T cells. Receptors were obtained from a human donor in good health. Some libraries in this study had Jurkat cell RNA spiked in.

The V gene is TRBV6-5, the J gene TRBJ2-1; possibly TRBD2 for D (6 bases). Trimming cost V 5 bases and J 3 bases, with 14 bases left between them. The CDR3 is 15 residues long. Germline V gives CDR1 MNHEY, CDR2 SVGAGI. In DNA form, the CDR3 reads TGTGCCAGCAGTCTCTCCGGGGGTAACTACAATGAGCAGTTCTTC. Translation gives CASSLSGGNYNEQFF.

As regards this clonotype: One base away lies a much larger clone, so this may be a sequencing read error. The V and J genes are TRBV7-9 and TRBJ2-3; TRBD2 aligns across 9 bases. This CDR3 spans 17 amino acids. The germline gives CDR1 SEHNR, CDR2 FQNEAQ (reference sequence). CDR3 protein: CAGSSPGLAGIVDTQYF. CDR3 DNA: TGTGCCGGCAGCTCCCCCGGGCTAGCGGGAATAGTGGATACGCAGTATTTT.